Listed below are T cell receptor beta chains from one sample, sequenced in a study of blood T cell repertoires in COVID-19. Method: immunoSEQ multiplex PCR; TCRdb's copy keeps in-frame clones and lacks some. The table has roughly 55,000 clones, over 75% seen once; the top ten hold about 6.7%. The specimen sequenced was peripheral blood. The receptors derive from a man over 45 with active COVID-19. CDR3s leave out the opening cysteine and the closing phenylalanine or tryptophan.

TRBJ1-5 | TRBV5-1 | ASSPTVLGQPQH
TRBJ2-7 | TRBV5-4 | ASSLGYRDSYEQY
TRBJ2-7 | TRBV21-1 | ASSKKSVHEQY
TRBJ2-5 | TRBV3-1/TRBV3-2 | AAAAYQETQY
TRBJ1-2 | TRBV6-6 | ASREGQGYTGYT
TRBJ2-3 | TRBV5-1 | ASIWDDRGTDTQY
TRBJ2-7 | TRBV3-1/TRBV3-2 | ASSHQQAYEQY
TRBJ2-1 | TRBV7-9 | ASSLGTGVYNEQF
TRBJ2-1 | TRBV11-2 | ASSLVRVGEQF
TRBJ1-3 | TRBV9 | ASSPGGGWDTIY
TRBJ2-7 | TRBV29-1 | SVTTGGLVEQY
TRBJ2-4 | TRBV9 | ASSDTGEGAKNIQY
TRBJ2-1 | TRBV15 | ATSRDRLAGGSEQF
TRBJ2-2 | TRBV12-5 | ASGFGESSPV
TRBJ2-1 | TRBV7-7 | ASSLGLAAYNEQF
TRBJ2-2 | TRBV18 | ASSPPRTVNTGELF
TRBJ2-3 | TRBV6-5 | ASSYSWLAGGDTQY
TRBJ2-1 | TRBV5-1 | ASEDPSGGNEQF
TRBJ2-1 | TRBV5-1 | ASSMGASGTNEQF
TRBJ1-3 | TRBV19 | ASTLTPSSGNTIY
TRBJ2-7 | TRBV5-1 | ASSDRTGGYEQY
TRBJ1-2 | TRBV5-1 | ASSLGDSNYGYT
TRBJ2-7 | TRBV5-1 | ASSLALDSGSSYEQY
TRBJ2-3 | TRBV5-4 | ASSAGTSGGAAQY
TRBJ2-3 | TRBV7-9 | ASRFAGADTQY
TRBJ1-2 | TRBV14 | ASSQALTGNYGYT
TRBJ2-4 | TRBV7-2 | ASSSGAGARGNIQY
TRBJ2-7 | TRBV29-1 | SVLTDYEQY
TRBJ2-7 | TRBV11-2 | ASSLQPYEQY
TRBJ2-3 | TRBV24-1 | ATSDTQAGDTQY
TRBJ2-7 | TRBV30 | AGGVYEQY
TRBJ2-7 | TRBV10-3 | AISVDRANSYEQY
TRBJ1-1 | TRBV14 | ASSQGSTLYFEAF
TRBJ2-2 | TRBV19 | ASNPLAGGYTGELF
TRBJ1-3 | TRBV5-1 | ASSLEGASGNTIY
TRBJ2-5 | TRBV5-5 | ASSSGDFLETQY
TRBJ1-2 | TRBV14 | ASSQGGGSGYT
TRBJ1-5 | TRBV7-9 | ASSLGDGGANQPQH
TRBJ2-3 | TRBV19 | ASTATARSQTDTQY
TRBJ1-2 | TRBV27 | ASSPRGTDYGYT
TRBJ1-1 | TRBV5-1 | ASSSLQGQGASEAF
TRBJ1-4 | TRBV29-1 | SGASGTGAEKLF
TRBJ2-1 | TRBV14 | ASSQEPGQGDNEQF
TRBJ2-3 | TRBV12-5 | ASAVQVSTDTQY
TRBJ1-5 | TRBV19 | ASSVGRKQPQH
TRBJ2-7 | TRBV11-2 | ASSLGAGVREQY
TRBJ2-5 | TRBV19 | ASSKISGGRETQY
TRBJ1-4 | TRBV6-6 | ASKDRAGGGEKLF
TRBJ2-3 | TRBV18 | ASSPLGAGGTDTQY
TRBJ1-3 | TRBV9 | ASSGGGFGNTIY
TRBJ2-1 | TRBV19 | ASSIRGDEQF
TRBJ2-3 | TRBV7-6 | ASSPTSGGLGDTQY
TRBJ1-2 | TRBV11-2 | ASSPDSTGGYT
TRBJ1-5 | TRBV19 | ASSIRGYQPQH
TRBJ2-7 | TRBV29-1 | SAFDRDWY